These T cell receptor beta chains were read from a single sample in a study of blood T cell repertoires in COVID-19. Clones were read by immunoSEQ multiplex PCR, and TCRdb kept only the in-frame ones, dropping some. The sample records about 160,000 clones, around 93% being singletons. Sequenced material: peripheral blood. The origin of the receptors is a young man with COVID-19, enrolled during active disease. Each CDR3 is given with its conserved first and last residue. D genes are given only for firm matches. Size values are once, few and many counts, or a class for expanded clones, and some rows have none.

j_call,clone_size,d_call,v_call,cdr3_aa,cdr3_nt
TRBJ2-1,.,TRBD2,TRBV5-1,CASSSGTSGRDEQFF,TGCGCCAGCAGCAGCGGGACTAGCGGGAGGGATGAGCAGTTCTTC
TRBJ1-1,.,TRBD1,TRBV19,CASSPDREGNTEAFF,TGTGCCAGTAGCCCCGACAGGGAAGGAAACACTGAAGCTTTCTTT
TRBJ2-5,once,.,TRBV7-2,CASSHYREGETQYF,TGTGCCAGCAGCCATTACAGGGAAGGAGAGACCCAGTACTTC
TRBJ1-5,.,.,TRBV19,CASSIGGSEPQHF,TGTGCCAGTAGTATAGGGGGCTCGGAGCCCCAGCATTTT
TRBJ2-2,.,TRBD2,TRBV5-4,CASRAGSTGELFF,TGTGCCAGCAGAGCGGGATCCACCGGGGAGCTGTTTTTT
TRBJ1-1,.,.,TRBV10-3,CAISEWGPNTEAFF,TGTGCCATCAGTGAGTGGGGCCCGAACACTGAAGCTTTCTTT
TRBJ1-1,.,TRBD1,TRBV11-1,CASSLVQGWTEAFF,TGTGCCAGCAGCTTAGTACAGGGGTGGACTGAAGCTTTCTTT
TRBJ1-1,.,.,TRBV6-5,CASSYSLDTEAFF,TGTGCCAGCAGTTACTCCCTTGACACTGAAGCTTTCTTT
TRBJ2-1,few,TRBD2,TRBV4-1,CASSQVGLAGVGGEQFF,TGCGCCAGCAGCCAAGTAGGCCTAGCGGGGGTAGGCGGTGAGCAGTTCTTC
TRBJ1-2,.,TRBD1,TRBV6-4,CASREGTASNYGYTF,TGTGCCAGCAGGGAAGGGACAGCTTCTAACTATGGCTACACCTTC
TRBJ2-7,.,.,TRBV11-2,CASSLGAAGPEKQYF,TGTGCCAGCAGCTTAGGTGCGGCAGGGCCTGAAAAGCAGTACTTC
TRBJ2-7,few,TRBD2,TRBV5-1,CASSQSAGSGMSEQYF,TGCGCCAGCAGCCAATCCGCGGGTAGCGGGATGTCCGAGCAGTACTTC
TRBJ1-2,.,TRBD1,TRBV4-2,CASSPVRTGDHYGYTF,TGTGCCAGCAGCCCAGTTCGGACAGGGGACCACTATGGCTACACCTTC
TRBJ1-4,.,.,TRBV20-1,CSASQGNEKLFF,TGCAGTGCTAGTCAGGGGAATGAAAAACTGTTTTTT
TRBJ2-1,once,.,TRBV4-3,CASSQDRGRNEQFF,TGCGCCAGCAGCCAAGACCGGGGGAGGAATGAGCAGTTCTTC
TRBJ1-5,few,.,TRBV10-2,CASSEGGTNQPQHF,TGCGCCAGCAGTGAGGGGGGGACCAATCAGCCCCAGCATTTT
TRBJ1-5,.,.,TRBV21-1,CASSSFEGAQHF,TGTGCCAGCAGCTCCTTTGAGGGGGCCCAGCATTTT
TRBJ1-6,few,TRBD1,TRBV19,CASSMAGQGDGSPLHF,TGTGCCAGTAGTATGGCGGGACAGGGGGACGGTTCACCCCTCCACTTT
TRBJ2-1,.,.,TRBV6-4,CASSSRSNSYNEQFF,TGTGCTAGCAGTAGCCGCTCGAATAGCTACAATGAGCAGTTCTTC
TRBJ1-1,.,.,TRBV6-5,CASSSGATGWHTEAFF,TGTGCCAGCAGTTCCGGAGCGACAGGCTGGCACACTGAAGCTTTCTTT
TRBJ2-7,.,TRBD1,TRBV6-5,CASSPDRGVHYEQYF,TGTGCCAGCAGTCCGGACAGGGGAGTTCACTACGAGCAGTACTTC
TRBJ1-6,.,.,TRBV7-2,CASSSPGQYSPLHF,TGTGCCAGCAGCTCTCCGGGACAATATTCACCCCTCCACTTT
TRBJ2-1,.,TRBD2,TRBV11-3,CASSSNRTSQGYNEQFF,TGTGCCAGCAGCTCTAATCGGACTAGTCAGGGCTACAATGAGCAGTTCTTC
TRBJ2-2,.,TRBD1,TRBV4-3,CASSQEDRTVNTGELFF,TGCGCCAGCAGCCAAGAGGACAGGACAGTTAACACCGGGGAGCTGTTTTTT
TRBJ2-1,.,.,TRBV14,CASSPSVASPYNEQFF,TGTGCCAGCAGCCCCTCGGTAGCGAGCCCTTACAATGAGCAGTTCTTC
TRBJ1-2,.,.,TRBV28,CASSSRQYYGYTF,TGTGCCAGCAGTTCTCGACAGTACTATGGCTACACCTTC
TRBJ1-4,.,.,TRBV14,CASSQGSVNEKLFF,TGTGCCAGCAGCCAAGGCAGCGTCAATGAAAAACTGTTTTTT
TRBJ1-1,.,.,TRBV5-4,CASSLAAGSEAFF,TGTGCCAGCAGCTTGGCCGCCGGGTCTGAAGCTTTCTTT
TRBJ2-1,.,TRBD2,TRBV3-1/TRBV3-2,CASSVSGGTFFNEQFF,TGTGCCAGCAGTGTTAGCGGGGGGACTTTTTTCAATGAGCAGTTCTTC
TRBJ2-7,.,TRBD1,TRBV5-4,CASSLWRTTGGMNEQYF,TGTGCCAGCAGCCTCTGGAGGACGACAGGGGGCATGAACGAGCAGTACTTC
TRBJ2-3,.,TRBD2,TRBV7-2,CASSWLVRGRDTQYF,TGTGCCAGCAGCTGGCTCGTGCGGGGGAGAGATACGCAGTATTTT
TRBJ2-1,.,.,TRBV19,CASRRETGFLSEQFF,TGTGCCAGTCGCCGGGAGACAGGGTTTTTAAGTGAGCAGTTCTTC
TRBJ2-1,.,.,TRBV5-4,CASSLRQPISYNEQFF,TGTGCCAGCAGCCTCAGACAGCCTATCTCCTACAATGAGCAGTTCTTC
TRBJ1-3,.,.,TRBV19,CASSAGDSSGNTIYF,TGTGCCAGTAGCGCGGGGGATAGCTCTGGAAACACCATATATTTT
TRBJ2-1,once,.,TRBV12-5,CASGLAPNRVGFF,TGTGCTAGTGGTTTGGCCCCTAACAGGGTTGGCTTCTTC
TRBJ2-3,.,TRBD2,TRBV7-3,CASSLTQAGAGDTQYF,TGTGCCAGCAGCTTAACACAAGCGGGGGCAGGGGATACGCAGTATTTT
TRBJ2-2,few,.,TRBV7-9,CASSERGRWTGELFF,TGTGCCAGCAGCGAAAGAGGGAGATGGACCGGGGAGCTGTTTTTT
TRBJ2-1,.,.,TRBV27,CASTKTGGGNEQFF,TGTGCCAGCACAAAAACAGGGGGGGGCAATGAGCAGTTCTTC
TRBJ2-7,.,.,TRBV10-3,CAISDRPGRTSEQYF,TGTGCCATCAGTGACCGGCCGGGTCGAACGTCCGAGCAGTACTTC
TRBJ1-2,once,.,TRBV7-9,CASSLSSSRDYGYTF,TGTGCCAGCAGCTTATCTTCATCCAGGGACTATGGCTACACCTTC
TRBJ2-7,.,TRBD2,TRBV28,CASTRGLASDEQYF,TGTGCCAGCACCCGGGGACTAGCTTCCGACGAGCAGTACTTC
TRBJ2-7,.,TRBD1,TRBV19,CASSSKPGTGLPYEQYF,TGTGCCAGTAGTTCCAAACCCGGGACAGGCCTCCCCTACGAGCAGTACTTC
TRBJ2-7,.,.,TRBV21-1,CASSKLRDRSSYEQYF,TGTGCCAGCAGCAAATTACGGGACAGAAGCTCCTACGAGCAGTACTTC
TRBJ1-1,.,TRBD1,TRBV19,CASTWGQGAGAEAFF,TGTGCCAGTACCTGGGGACAGGGGGCCGGCGCTGAAGCTTTCTTT
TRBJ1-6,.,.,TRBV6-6,CASSYARSGGNSPLHF,TGTGCCAGCAGTTACGCACGGTCGGGAGGTAATTCACCCCTCCACTTT
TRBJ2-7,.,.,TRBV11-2,CASSLGGPRFYEQYF,TGTGCCAGCAGCTTAGGGGGCCCACGCTTCTACGAGCAGTACTTC
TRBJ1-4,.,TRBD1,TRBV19,CASSKSGTENEKLFF,TGTGCCAGTAGTAAATCCGGGACAGAAAATGAAAAACTGTTTTTT
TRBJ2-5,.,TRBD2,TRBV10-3,CAISEEGGSGTQYF,TGTGCCATCAGTGAGGAAGGCGGGAGCGGGACCCAGTACTTC
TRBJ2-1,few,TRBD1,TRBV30,CAWGGQGRLYNEQFF,TGTGCCTGGGGTGGACAGGGGCGCTTGTACAATGAGCAGTTCTTC
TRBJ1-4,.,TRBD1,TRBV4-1,CASRQQGALNEKLFF,TGCGCCAGCAGACAACAGGGGGCGCTTAATGAAAAACTGTTTTTT
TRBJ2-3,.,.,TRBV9,CASSVFSGGTDTDTQYF,TGTGCCAGCAGCGTATTCTCAGGGGGGACTGACACAGATACGCAGTATTTT
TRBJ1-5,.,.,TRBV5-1,CASSYGGVGQPQHF,TGCGCCAGCAGCTACGGGGGTGTTGGTCAGCCCCAGCATTTT
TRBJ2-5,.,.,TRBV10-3,CAISEELRQETQYF,TGTGCCATCAGTGAGGAGCTGAGACAAGAGACCCAGTACTTC